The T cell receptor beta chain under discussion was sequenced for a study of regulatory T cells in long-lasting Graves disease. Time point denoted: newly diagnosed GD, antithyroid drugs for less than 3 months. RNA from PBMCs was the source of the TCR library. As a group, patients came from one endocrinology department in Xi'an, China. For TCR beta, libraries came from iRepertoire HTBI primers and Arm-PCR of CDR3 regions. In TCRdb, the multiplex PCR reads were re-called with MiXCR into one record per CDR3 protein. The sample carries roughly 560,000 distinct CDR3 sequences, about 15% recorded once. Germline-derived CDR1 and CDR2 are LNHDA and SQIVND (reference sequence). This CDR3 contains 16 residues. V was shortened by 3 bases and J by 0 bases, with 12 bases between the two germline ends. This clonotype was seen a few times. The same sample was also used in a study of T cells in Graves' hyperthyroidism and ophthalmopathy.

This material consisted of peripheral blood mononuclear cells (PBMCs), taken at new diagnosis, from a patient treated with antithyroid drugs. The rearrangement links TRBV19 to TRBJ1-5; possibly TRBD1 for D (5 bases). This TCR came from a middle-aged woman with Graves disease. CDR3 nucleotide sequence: TGTGCCAGTAGTATCCCCGCCGGACATAGCAATCAGCCCCAGCATTTT. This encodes CASSIPAGHSNQPQHF.